One and the same sample provided the 3 T cell receptor beta chains below, sequenced in a study of PD-L1 blockade in urothelial cancer. Time point given: peripheral blood 6 weeks after treatment start. Data came from immunoSEQ multiplex PCR; TCRdb stores just in-frame clones and leaves some out. Of 45,000 to 55,000 clones listed, around 85% were seen once; the top ten hold 8% to 13%. The sample was PBMCs, taken around atezolizumab (anti-PD-L1) treatment. The receptors originated from a man aged 60 to 75 with urothelial cancer.

V is TRBV11-2 and J is TRBJ2-7; 9 nucleotides align to TRBD1. V lost 1 base, J lost 2 bases, and 6 bases stayed unmatched. Per germline, CDR1 SGHAT and CDR2 FQNNGV. This CDR3 contains 16 residues. The CDR3 spells CASSLVAYRGPYEQYF. In nucleotides, the CDR3 is TGTGCCAGCAGCTTAGTGGCTTACAGGGGGCCCTACGAGCAGTACTTC.

The sample holds one count of this clone. The CDR3 DNA sequence: TGTGCCTGGAGGAGGGGCCTAGCGGGCACAGATACGCAGTATTTT. This encodes CAWRRGLAGTDTQYF. V usage is TRBV30 and J usage is TRBJ2-3, with 7 bases aligning to TRBD2. The CDR3 covers 15 residues. V shed 3 bases, J shed 1 base, and the junction held 7 bases outside the gene matches. Per germline, CDR1 GTSNPN and CDR2 SVGIG (reference sequence).

A single count supports this clone. V usage is TRBV5-5 and J usage is TRBJ1-2, with TRBD1 as a possible D gene (6 bases). CDR3 length: 14 residues. Germline V gene lookup returns CDR1 SGHKS and CDR2 YYEKEE (reference sequence). The ends were cut back, 0 bases at V and 7 bases at J, with 13 bases in the middle. The CDR3 nucleotides read TGTGCCAGCAGCTTGGCACAGGGCTCTGGTGGCTACACCTTC. Protein: CASSLAQGSGGYTF.